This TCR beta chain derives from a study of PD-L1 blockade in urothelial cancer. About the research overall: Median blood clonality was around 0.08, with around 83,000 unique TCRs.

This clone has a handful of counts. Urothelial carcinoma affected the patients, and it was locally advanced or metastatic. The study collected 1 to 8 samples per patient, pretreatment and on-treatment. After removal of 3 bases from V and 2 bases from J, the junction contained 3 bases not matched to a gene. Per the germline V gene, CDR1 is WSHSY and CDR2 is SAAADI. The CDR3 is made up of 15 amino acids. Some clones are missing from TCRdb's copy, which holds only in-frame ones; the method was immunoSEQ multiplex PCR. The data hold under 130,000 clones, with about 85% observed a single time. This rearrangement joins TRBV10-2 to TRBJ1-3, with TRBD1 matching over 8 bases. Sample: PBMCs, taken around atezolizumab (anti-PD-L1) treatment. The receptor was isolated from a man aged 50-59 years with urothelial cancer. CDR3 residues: CASSEAGGTGNTIYF. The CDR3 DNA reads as TGCGCCAGCAGTGAAGCAGGGGGCACTGGAAACACCATATATTTT.